This T cell receptor beta chain was found in a study of blood T cell repertoires in COVID-19. Study background: PBMCs, B-cell-depleted T cells, or T cells provided the cDNA or gDNA that made up the material.

Unmatched junction bases numbered 6, after V lost 3 bases and J lost 6 bases. Germline values: CDR1 LGHDT, CDR2 YNNKEL (reference sequence). The CDR3 has 15 amino acids. In the original processing: Counts of nucleated cells, estimated from reference gene primer amplification, were obtained. Produced via immunoSEQ multiplex PCR; TCRdb's table is partial and in-frame only. D and trimming were read from the DNA, whereas the V and J calls and clone size are those reported in that table. The data contain under 150,000 clones, approximately 86% of them singletons. The study drew participants aged about 18 to 89 years from 24 US areas. Two negative PCRs, clearance, or symptom resolution had been documented for recovered Cohort 3 donors.

Sample: PBMCs or T cells enriched from blood (not recorded which). The rearrangement joins TRBV3-1 (or the pseudogene TRBV3-2) to TRBJ2-7; the match to TRBD1 covers 12 bases. This TCR came from a woman aged 50 to 60 who had recovered from COVID-19. Written as DNA, the CDR3 is TGTGCCAGCAGCCACCCCGGGACAGGGGGCCGCGAGCAGTACTTC. It codes for CASSHPGTGGREQYF.